The 15 T cell receptor beta chains in this list originate from one sample, sequenced in a study of shared clonotypes between healthy human individuals. The protocol was immunoSEQ multiplex PCR, while the TCRdb copy is restricted to in-frame clones and leaves out a portion. The sample lists roughly 2 million clones, 95% occurring once. Sequencing used naive CD4+ T cells sorted from blood. Subset given: CD45RA+ positively selected. The origin of the receptors is a man between 18 and 35 years old in good health.

The chain uses TRBV10-2 and TRBJ2-5; D may be TRBD1 or TRBD2 (5 bases each). V lost 3 bases and J 7 bases, leaving 15 bases between the germline ends. This CDR3 is 14 amino acids long. Germline CDR1 is WSHSY and CDR2 is SAAADI. The CDR3 DNA reads as TGCGCCAGCAGTGACCTACCTTCTGGGGGGACCCAGTACTTC. Translating it yields CASSDLPSGGTQYF.

This rearrangement joins TRBV6-1 to TRBJ1-6, with TRBD1 matching 9 bases. The germline V gene encodes CDR1 MNHNS and CDR2 SASEGT. The CDR3 has 15 residues. Germline trimming cut 6 bases from V and 4 bases from J; bases unmatched to any gene: 4. CDR3 sequence: CASRDGQGYNSPLHF. The DNA for the CDR3 is TGTGCCAGCAGGGACGGACAGGGGTATAATTCACCCCTCCACTTT.

This clone was found a few times. The chain couples TRBV12-5 to TRBJ2-1; 12 nucleotides agree with TRBD2. J gave up 9 bases and V 5 bases, and 8 bases lay outside the gene matches. The CDR3 covers 15 residues. Germline V gene sequence: CDR1 LGHNT, CDR2 FRNRAP. The CDR3 region has the DNA TGTGCTAGTGGTGATGATCTAGCGGGAGGGAGTGAGCAGTTCTTC. It codes for CASGDDLAGGSEQFF. Complete variable domain (other parts from reference TRBV12-5 and TRBJ2-1): DARVTQTPRHKVTEMGQEVTMRCQPILGHNTVFWYRQTMMQGLELLAYFRNRAPLDDSGMPKDRFSAEMPDATLATLKIQPSEPRDSAVYFCASGDDLAGGSEQFFGPGTRLTVL.

This sequence joins TRBV6-6 and TRBJ2-5; D possibly corresponds to TRBD2 (5 bases). The CDR3 loop spans 12 amino acids. V was cut by 10 bases and J by 2 bases, with 11 bases left in between. CDR1 and CDR2 (germline): MNHNY, SVGAGI (reference sequence). CDR3 amino acids: CATISGQETQYF. The CDR3 coding sequence is TGTGCCACTATTTCGGGGCAAGAGACCCAGTACTTC.

The V gene is TRBV7-3, the J gene TRBJ2-3, with no clear D. The germline V gene has CDR1 SGHTA and CDR2 FQGTGA. The V end was cut by 1 base, the J end by 8 bases, with 10 bases between. This CDR3 has 13 residues. This CDR3 reads CASSLIDEATQYF. The CDR3 DNA reads TGTGCCAGCAGCTTAATCGATGAGGCTACGCAGTATTTT. Looking up the rest from reference TRBV7-3 and TRBJ2-3 gives the full variable domain: GAGVSQTPSNKVTEKGKYVELRCDPISGHTALYWYRQSLGQGPEFLIYFQGTGAADDSGLPNDRFFAVRPEGSVSTLKIQRTERGDSAVYLCASSLIDEATQYFGPGTRLTVL.

This sequence joins TRBV6-5 and TRBJ2-7; D is possibly TRBD2 (6 bases). The CDR3 loop spans 15 amino acids. Trimming pared 8 bases from V and 5 bases from J, leaving 22 bases between. Germline values: CDR1 MNHEY, CDR2 SVGAGI. CDR3 sequence: CASASEGGRSHEQYF. The CDR3, as DNA: TGTGCCAGCGCCTCCGAGGGAGGCAGATCCCACGAGCAGTACTTC.

This chain joins TRBV2 and TRBJ1-5, with a tentative D call TRBD1 (5 bases). Trimming pared 4 bases from V and 5 bases from J, leaving 9 bases between. Germline V lookup: CDR1 SNHLY, CDR2 FYNNEI. This CDR3 spans 13 amino acids. The CDR3 region is CASSVRRDQPQHF. The CDR3 coding sequence is TGTGCCAGCAGTGTACGCAGGGATCAGCCCCAGCATTTT.

The chain joins TRBV29-1 to TRBJ1-1; TRBD1 agrees at 8 bases. Germline V gene lookup returns CDR1 SQVTM and CDR2 ANQGSEA. CDR3 length: 15 amino acids. V lost 4 bases and J lost 2; bases outside the gene matches: 9. CDR3 residues: CSVGALTGVNTEAFF. Written as DNA, the CDR3 is TGCAGCGTTGGGGCCCTGACAGGGGTCAACACTGAAGCTTTCTTT.

This clone appeared a single time. The CDR3 nucleotides are TGTGCCAGCAGCTTAGCGAGGGCCAGGAACACTGAAGCTTTCTTT. This gives the protein CASSLARARNTEAFF. The J gene is TRBJ1-1, the V gene TRBV7-8, with D unclear. Germline V gives CDR1 SGHVS, CDR2 FQNEAQ. There are 15 residues in the CDR3. The germline V and J ends were trimmed by 0 bases and 1 base, with 9 bases remaining between them. The full variable domain, its missing parts supplied by reference TRBV7-8 and TRBJ1-1, is GAGVSQSPRYKVAKRGQDVALRCDPISGHVSLFWYQQALGQGPEFLTYFQNEAQLDKSGLPSDRFFAERPEGSVSTLKIQRTQQEDSAVYLCASSLARARNTEAFFGQGTRLTVV.

V and J are TRBV30 and TRBJ1-4, with D possibly being TRBD1 (5 bases). Germline CDR1 reads GTSNPN; CDR2 reads SVGIG (reference sequence). CDR3 length: 13 residues. V lost 4 bases and J lost 7, with 13 bases in between. DNA for the CDR3: TGTGCCTGGACTGAGGGGTTCGGTGAAAAACTGTTTTTT. This gives the protein CAWTEGFGEKLFF.

As for this clone: Other DNA sequences in this sample translate to the same CDR3. The chain recombines TRBV19 with TRBJ2-5, with 12 bases fitting TRBD2. V gave up 6 bases and J gave up 4 bases; unmatched junction bases: 0. The CDR3 is made up of 13 amino acids. Germline CDR1 is LNHDA and CDR2 is SQIVND (reference sequence). For the CDR3, the DNA is TGTGCCAGTAGACTAGCGGGAGGAGAGACCCAGTACTTC. The encoded protein is CASRLAGGETQYF.

CDR3 protein: CASSYKGLFHYEQYF. The DNA for the CDR3 is TGTGCCAGCAGTTACAAGGGATTATTCCACTACGAGCAGTACTTC. V gene TRBV6-5 combines with J gene TRBJ2-7, with no clear D. In germline, CDR1 is MNHEY, CDR2 SVGAGI. This CDR3 is built from 15 residues. Trimming stripped 2 bases from V and 3 bases from J, with 14 bases between.

The genes are TRBV18 and TRBJ2-5, with a weak D call TRBD1 (6 bases). Between the trimmed V and J ends, which lost 5 bases and 3 bases, there was a span of 10 bases. The germline V gene has CDR1 KGHSH and CDR2 LQKENI. The CDR3 covers 13 residues. The DNA for the CDR3 is TGTGCCAGCTCATTACAGGGTAAAGAGACCCAGTACTTC. Its translation is CASSLQGKETQYF.

The chain carries TRBV5-1 and TRBJ1-2; 7 nucleotides match TRBD1. V dropped 0 bases and J dropped 8; count of bases not matched to a gene: 10. CDR1 is SGHRS, CDR2 YFSETQ, per germline. The CDR3 consists of 15 residues. The CDR3 sequence is CASSLAVGGARGYTF. The CDR3 DNA sequence: TGCGCCAGCAGCTTGGCGGTAGGGGGCGCGAGGGGCTACACCTTC.

Comments on this clone: The same CDR3 also results from other DNA sequences found in this sample. This chain joins TRBV27 and TRBJ2-2; D unclear. Trimming removed 3 bases at V and 0 bases at J, with 8 bases between. CDR1 is MNHEY and CDR2 is SMNVEV in the germline V gene (reference sequence). CDR3 length: 15 amino acids. The CDR3 loop reads CASSLSGSNTGELFF. The CDR3 DNA reads TGTGCCAGCAGTTTGTCCGGATCGAACACCGGGGAGCTGTTTTTT.